These T cell receptor beta chains were read from a single sample in a study of blood T cells in healthy people across ages. TCRdb re-called the 5' RACE reads through MiXCR, storing one row per CDR3 protein. The sample has fewer than 2,000,000 distinct CDR3 sequences, around 42% seen once. The specimen sequenced was blood. All receptors derive from a human donor in good health. Both conserved end residues are part of each CDR3. Each record gives: CDR3 protein, V gene, D gene, J gene. A D gene is named only where the DNA matches it firmly.

CASSLCGALGNIQYF TRBV7-9 - TRBJ2-4
CASSQLGTSGGANEQFF TRBV4-3 TRBD2 TRBJ2-1
CASSLSPGRTEAFF TRBV12-3/TRBV12-4 - TRBJ1-1
CASSSNRGSNEQFF TRBV5-1 TRBD1 TRBJ2-1
CASSRRQGPMVGGNTF TRBV2 TRBD1 TRBJ1-2
CASSLDWASLAKNIQYF TRBV7-2 - TRBJ2-4
CASTMTGTYGYTF TRBV6-5 TRBD1 TRBJ1-2
CASSVDRVFYEQYF TRBV6-1 TRBD1 TRBJ2-7
CASLGVREGNCGYTF TRBV6-5 - TRBJ1-2
CASSLEGGATQYF TRBV7-2 - TRBJ2-5
CASSYTRQGANYGYTF TRBV6-6 TRBD1 TRBJ1-2
CASSLRSGGSVADTQYF TRBV28 - TRBJ2-3
CASSVGTGRDIQYF TRBV9 TRBD1 TRBJ2-4
CASSLDFREEAFF TRBV7-9 - TRBJ1-1
CATSREPGEETQYF TRBV15 - TRBJ2-5
CAISESDYTDTQYF TRBV10-3 - TRBJ2-3
CASSSHREGNQPQHF TRBV28 - TRBJ1-5
CAISEPTGRPGGHQGYTF TRBV10-3 TRBD1 TRBJ1-2
CASSYSGTSVRWETQYF TRBV6-5 TRBD2 TRBJ2-5
CASSERTQSGFYTF TRBV6-1 - TRBJ1-2
CSARERQSDTQYF TRBV20-1 - TRBJ2-3
CSASQGGLYYEQFF TRBV20-1 - TRBJ2-1
CASSQGTAWLAKNIQYF TRBV4-3 - TRBJ2-4
CASSYSKDRNEKLFF TRBV6-2/TRBV6-3 - TRBJ1-4
CASSLAGDGTQYF TRBV5-6 - TRBJ2-5
CASTSADGSYGYTF TRBV4-2 - TRBJ1-2
CASSQSRPGYTF TRBV7-2 - TRBJ1-2
CAIGEGGSYEQYF TRBV10-3 - TRBJ2-7
CSARGRDRSAFF TRBV20-1 - TRBJ1-1
CSAPTGNLDEQYF TRBV20-1 TRBD1 TRBJ2-7
CASTDPGPRNTEAFF TRBV11-2 - TRBJ1-1
CSASPGVGEAFF TRBV29-1 - TRBJ1-1
CASSFPGEIYNEQFF TRBV12-3/TRBV12-4 - TRBJ2-1
CSARQAGGNEQFF TRBV20-1 TRBD2 TRBJ2-1
CASSDISNLNIQYF TRBV5-1 - TRBJ2-4
CASSPTGVDTEAFF TRBV12-3/TRBV12-4 TRBD1 TRBJ1-1
CATQQEASYEQYF TRBV10-3 - TRBJ2-7
CSESTGVGYTF TRBV29-1 TRBD1 TRBJ1-2
CASSLASGGGLEQFF TRBV5-1 TRBD2 TRBJ2-1
CASSQVRWSSPLHF TRBV14 - TRBJ1-6
CASSQDSAQPQHF TRBV4-2 - TRBJ1-5
CASSPINLARQEYF TRBV9 - TRBJ2-3
CASSQDRQGERYEQYF TRBV4-3 TRBD1 -
CASSTRGRTITDTQYF TRBV5-5 - TRBJ2-3
CASSSGGWDRSSGANVLTF TRBV12-3/TRBV12-4 TRBD1 TRBJ2-6
CASSLIEGAPLEQYF TRBV28 - -
CASSPARGGGTDTQYF TRBV7-9 - TRBJ2-3
CASSPGPPWTEYF TRBV18 - TRBJ2-5
CSASHDYGYTF TRBV20-1 - TRBJ1-2
CASSYSTGGIEQYF TRBV6-2/TRBV6-3 TRBD1 TRBJ2-7
CAISEVGPRGRRYGYTF TRBV10-3 - TRBJ1-2
CASSKEYSYGYTF TRBV11-2 - TRBJ1-2
CAISDLSGSEVFF TRBV10-3 - TRBJ1-1